A selection of T cell receptor beta chains follows, all from one sample in a study of response to subunit inactivated influenza vaccine. TCRdb re-called the RT-PCR reads through MiXCR, storing one row per CDR3 protein. This sample has over 800,000 distinct CDR3 sequences; approximately 22% occur once, and the top ten carry roughly 10%. Material: PBMCs from blood, obtained 4 to 6 days after vaccination. The receptors come from a man in his fifties or sixties who received an inactivated influenza vaccine. Both conserved end residues are part of each CDR3. D genes are given only for firm matches. The size entry is marked missing in some rows and otherwise reads once, few, many or a size class.

J gene	D gene	clone size	V gene	CDR3 DNA	CDR3 protein
TRBJ2-7	NA	NA	TRBV20-1	TGCAGTGCTAGGGGTAGGCACTACGAGCAGTACTTC	CSARGRHYEQYF
TRBJ1-2	NA	few	TRBV20-1	TGCAGTGCTAGAGGTGACAGACCCTATGGCTACACCTTC	CSARGDRPYGYTF
TRBJ1-4	NA	NA	TRBV30	TGTGCCTGGGGGAACTCCCGGACCCTTGAAAAACTGTTTTTT	CAWGNSRTLEKLFF
TRBJ2-3	NA	few	TRBV5-5	TGTGCCAGCAGCCGGGGGGCGACACCTAGCACAGATACGCAGTATTTT	CASSRGATPSTDTQYF
TRBJ2-6	NA	NA	TRBV4-3	TGCGCCAGCAGCCAAGATTCGGGTTTCCCCTCTGGGGCCAACGTCCTGACTTTC	CASSQDSGFPSGANVLTF
TRBJ1-5	NA	NA	TRBV15	TGTGCCACCAGCAGAGGATGGAACAATCAGCCCCAGCATTTT	CATSRGWNNQPQHF
TRBJ2-7	NA	few	TRBV30	TGTGCCTGGAGTGGGACAGTGATAAGCTTGCAGCAGTACTTC	CAWSGTVISLQQYF
TRBJ2-3	NA	NA	TRBV7-9	TGTGCCAGCAGCTTAGACGCAGCAGATACGCAGTATTTT	CASSLDAADTQYF
TRBJ2-2	TRBD1	NA	TRBV4-3	TGCGCCAGCAGCCAAACGACGGACAGGGACATCGGGGAGCTGTTTTTT	CASSQTTDRDIGELFF
TRBJ2-5	TRBD2	many	TRBV7-8	TGTGCCAGCAGCTTAGTCAGTAGCGGGGTGGGAGAGACCCAGTACTTC	CASSLVSSGVGETQYF
TRBJ2-7	NA	NA	TRBV29-1	TGCAGCGTTCGGGACGGCCGAAGCTCCTACGAGCAGTACTTC	CSVRDGRSSYEQYF
TRBJ2-7	NA	NA	TRBV12-3/TRBV12-4	TGTGCCAGCAGATTCCAGGGTAGCTACGAGCAGTACTTC	CASRFQGSYEQYF
TRBJ1-1	NA	few	TRBV20-1	TGCAGTGCTTGGGTTGGACCGGGGCACACTGAAGCTTTCTTT	CSAWVGPGHTEAFF
TRBJ1-4	NA	NA	TRBV5-8	TGTGCCAGCAGCCTGCATTCAACTAATGAAAAACTGTTTTTT	CASSLHSTNEKLFF
TRBJ2-7	TRBD1	few	TRBV29-1	TGCAGCGTCCTCGGACAGGCCTACGAGCAGTACTTC	CSVLGQAYEQYF
TRBJ1-1	NA	NA	TRBV29-1	TGCAGCGTTAGAGAGGAACACACTGAAGCTTTCTTT	CSVREEHTEAFF
TRBJ1-2	NA	NA	TRBV12-3/TRBV12-4	TGTGCCAGCAGTCCGCGGGCTGGCCCCGGGGATGGCTACACCTTC	CASSPRAGPGDGYTF
TRBJ1-4	NA	NA	TRBV7-9	TGTGCCAGCAGCTCGATGACAACTAATGAAAAACTGTTTTTT	CASSSMTTNEKLFF
TRBJ2-7	NA	NA	TRBV20-1	TGCAGTGCGCCCGACGGCCACCTTTCCTACGAGCAGTACTTC	CSAPDGHLSYEQYF
TRBJ2-5	NA	few	TRBV20-1	TGCAGTGCTGCTGATTCCACCCTATCCCAGTACTTC	CSAADSTLSQYF
TRBJ2-1	TRBD2	few	TRBV10-3	TGTGCCATCAGTGAAGGGACTAGCATGGGCGATGAGCAGTTCTTC	CAISEGTSMGDEQFF
TRBJ2-1	NA	few	TRBV4-2	TGTGCCAGCAGCCACGCTGGACATAACCATGAGCAGTTCTTC	CASSHAGHNHEQFF
TRBJ1-1	NA	few	TRBV6-5	TGTGCCAGCAGTTACTCTGCCGGGGGAACTGAAGCTTTCTTT	CASSYSAGGTEAFF
TRBJ1-1	NA	NA	TRBV20-1	TGCAGTGCACGTCCGGGACCACAGAACACTGAAGCTTTCTTT	CSARPGPQNTEAFF
TRBJ2-1	TRBD2	NA	TRBV24-1	TGTGCCACCAGTGATTTGATTAGCGGGGGGTCCTACAATGAGCAGTTCTTC	CATSDLISGGSYNEQFF
TRBJ2-2	NA	NA	TRBV28	TGTGCCAGCAGTCTCCTTTGGGGGGCGAACACCGGGGAGCTGTTTTTT	CASSLLWGANTGELFF